The 6 T cell receptor beta chains below all came from one sample that was sequenced in a study of cytomegalovirus exposure and HLA in healthy donors. This PCR relied on a set of 60 Vbeta primers and 13 Jbeta primers. Method: immunoSEQ multiplex PCR; TCRdb's copy keeps in-frame clones and lacks some. The listing records around 53,000 clones. The sample comprised PBMCs. The receptors were gathered from a young man in good health and CMV-seropositive.

The V call is TRBV9, the J call TRBJ1-2; D is uncertain. This CDR3 comprises 13 residues. V lost 0 bases, J lost 8 bases, and 11 bases lay in between. The germline gives CDR1 SGDLS, CDR2 YYNGEE. This CDR3 is CASSVGPGDGYTF. The CDR3 DNA is TGTGCCAGCAGCGTAGGGCCAGGCGACGGCTACACCTTC.

The gene calls are TRBV9 and TRBJ2-1; 15 bases align to TRBD2. There are 16 residues in the CDR3. Germline V gene lookup returns CDR1 SGDLS and CDR2 YYNGEE. V gave up 2 bases and J gave up 4 bases; unmatched junction bases: 1. As DNA, the CDR3 is TGTGCCAGCAGCGTTGGGACTAGCGGGGGGTACAATGAGCAGTTCTTC. Residues: CASSVGTSGGYNEQFF.

The chain's CDR3 is CASNSLGYRGGEQFF. The CDR3 coding sequence is TGTGCCAGCAACTCCCTCGGCTACCGGGGGGGTGAGCAGTTCTTC. The chain carries TRBV7-6 and TRBJ2-1, with TRBD2 matching over 8 bases. The CDR3 covers 15 residues. Germline loops: CDR1 SGHVS, CDR2 FNYEAQ. V lost 7 bases, J lost 9 bases, and 14 bases stayed unmatched.

V usage is TRBV10-3 and J usage is TRBJ1-3, with D possibly matching TRBD1 (6 bases). Germline CDR1 reads ENHRY; CDR2 reads SYGVKD. The CDR3 length is 16 residues. V lost 7 bases to trimming and J lost 0 bases, with 16 bases between them. The CDR3 nucleotides read TGTGCCATCACCCAGACAGGACATTCCTCTGGAAACACCATATATTTT. It yields the protein CAITQTGHSSGNTIYF.

V gene TRBV2 combines with J gene TRBJ1-1, with D tentatively TRBD1 (5 bases). This CDR3 spans 11 amino acids. V was pared by 8 bases and J by 11 bases, with 15 bases between. CDR1 SNHLY and CDR2 FYNNEI come from the germline V gene. In nucleotides, the CDR3 is TGTGCCAGCGGGGAGGGGAGAGGGGCTTTCTTT. Its translation is CASGEGRGAFF.

The J gene is TRBJ2-7, the V gene TRBV12-5; weak D call: TRBD2 (6 bases). Trimming took off 6 bases at V and 4 bases at J, with 19 bases between the two ends. Per germline, CDR1 LGHNT and CDR2 FRNRAP. The CDR3 is made up of 15 amino acids. This CDR3 is CASGPLGGKLYEQYF. The CDR3 region has the DNA TGTGCTAGTGGCCCCCTGGGCGGGAAGTTATACGAGCAGTACTTC.